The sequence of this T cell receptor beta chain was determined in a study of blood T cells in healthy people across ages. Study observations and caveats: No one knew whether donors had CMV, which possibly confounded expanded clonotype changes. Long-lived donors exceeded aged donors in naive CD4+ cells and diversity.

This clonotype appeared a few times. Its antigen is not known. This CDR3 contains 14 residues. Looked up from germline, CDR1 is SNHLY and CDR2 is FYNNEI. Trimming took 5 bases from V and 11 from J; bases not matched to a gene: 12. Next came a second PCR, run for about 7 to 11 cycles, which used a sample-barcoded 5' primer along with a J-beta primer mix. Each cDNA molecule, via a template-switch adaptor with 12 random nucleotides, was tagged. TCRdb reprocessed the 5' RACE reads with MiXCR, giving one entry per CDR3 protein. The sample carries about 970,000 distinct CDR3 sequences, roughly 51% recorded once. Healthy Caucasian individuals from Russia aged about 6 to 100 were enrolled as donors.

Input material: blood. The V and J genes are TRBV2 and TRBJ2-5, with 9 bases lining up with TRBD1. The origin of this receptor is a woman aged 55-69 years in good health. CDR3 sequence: CASSYTGGAGEQYF. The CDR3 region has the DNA TGTGCCAGCAGTTACACAGGGGGCGCGGGGGAGCAGTACTTC. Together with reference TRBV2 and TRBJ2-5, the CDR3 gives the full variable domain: EPEVTQTPSHQVTQMGQEVILRCVPISNHLYFYWYRQILGQKVEFLVSFYNNEISEKSEIFDDQFSVERPDGSNFTLKIRSTKLEDSAMYFCASSYTGGAGEQYFGPGTRLLVL.